This passage covers 19 T cell receptor beta chains from one sample sequenced in a study of T cell changes during pregnancy in multiple sclerosis (dated by TCRdb to between 2018 and 2021). The library relied on the immunoSEQ multiplex PCR assay. TCRdb carries this immuneACCESS record with in-frame sequences only. Its versions omit some clonotypes, under half of them owing to an unresolved V gene in the studies checked, with the rest unexplained. The sample contains 30,000 or so clones, around 88% of them found a single time. The top ten hold around 0.78% of the sample. The source material was CD4+ T cells from peripheral blood mononuclear cells, sampled in the first trimester of pregnancy. These TCRs come from a female donor in good health, enrolled as a control in a pregnancy study.

The chain uses TRBV30 and TRBJ1-2, with TRBD1 identical over 8 bases. The CDR3 extends over 15 amino acids. J lost 2 bases, V lost 7 bases, and 12 bases had no gene match. Germline V lookup: CDR1 GTSNPN, CDR2 SVGIG (reference sequence). The CDR3 coding sequence is TGTGCCTTGGATTCCCTGGGACAGGCCAACTATGGCTACACCTTC. Its protein is CALDSLGQANYGYTF.

The chain carries TRBV30 and TRBJ1-3; D gene ambiguous. Germline V gene sequence: CDR1 GTSNPN, CDR2 SVGIG (reference sequence). Trimming removed 2 bases at V and 3 bases at J, with 11 bases between. This CDR3 has 14 residues. The DNA for the CDR3 is TGTGCCTGGAGTTGGACTATTGGTGGAAACACCATATATTTT. Amino acid sequence: CAWSWTIGGNTIYF.

Only a few counts were recorded for this clone. The V gene is TRBV5-1, the J gene TRBJ2-3; TRBD1 agrees at 9 bases. CDR3 size: 16 residues. The germline V gene encodes CDR1 SGHRS and CDR2 YFSETQ. The ends lost 3 bases at V and 3 bases at J; junction bases unmatched: 8. In nucleotides, the CDR3 is TGCGCCAGCAGCTCCGGACAGGGGATAGTTACAGATACGCAGTATTTT. Encoded protein: CASSSGQGIVTDTQYF. Complete variable domain (other parts from reference TRBV5-1 and TRBJ2-3): KAGVTQTPRYLIKTRGQQVTLSCSPISGHRSVSWYQQTPGQGLQFLFEYFSETQRNKGNFPGRFSGRQFSNSRSEMNVSTLELGDSALYLCASSSGQGIVTDTQYFGPGTRLTVL.

J is TRBJ1-6 and V is TRBV4-2; weak D call: TRBD1 (5 bases). The germline gives CDR1 LGHNA, CDR2 YNFKEQ. Trimming took 4 bases from V and 7 from J, leaving 5 bases between them. The CDR3 has 12 residues. The chain's CDR3 is CASSPGNSPLHF. The CDR3, as DNA: TGTGCCAGCAGCCCAGGGAATTCACCCCTCCACTTT.

The V and J genes are TRBV6-6 and TRBJ1-1; TRBD1 is a possible D gene (6 bases). Trimming took off 2 bases at V and 1 base at J, with 11 bases between the two ends. The CDR3 is made up of 15 amino acids. The germline V gene has CDR1 MNHNY and CDR2 SVGAGI (reference sequence). CDR3: CASSYPKTGNTEAFF. The CDR3 nucleotides are TGTGCCAGCAGTTACCCGAAGACAGGGAACACTGAAGCTTTCTTT.

The chain is built from TRBV11-2 and TRBJ1-5; D is possibly TRBD1 (5 bases). CDR1 SGHAT and CDR2 FQNNGV come from the germline V gene. The CDR3 consists of 14 residues. V was clipped by 0 bases and J by 4 bases, with 7 bases between them. The DNA for the CDR3 is TGTGCCAGCAGCTTAGAGCCAGGGAATCAGCCCCAGCATTTT. This translates into CASSLEPGNQPQHF. The whole variable domain, filled in from reference TRBV11-2 and TRBJ1-5, reads EAGVAQSPRYKIIEKRQSVAFWCNPISGHATLYWYQQILGQGPKLLIQFQNNGVVDDSQLPKDRFSAERLKGVDSTLKIQPAKLEDSAVYLCASSLEPGNQPQHFGDGTRLSIL.

This chain links TRBV6-5 with TRBJ1-1; no reliable D call. V shed 8 bases and J shed 5 bases, with 15 bases lying between them. Germline loops: CDR1 MNHEY, CDR2 SVGAGI. CDR3 size: 13 residues. In nucleotides, the CDR3 is TGTGCCAGCCAAAGACGGAAGACAACTGAAGCTTTCTTT. Translating gives CASQRRKTTEAFF.

This clone has just one count. In nucleotides, the CDR3 is TGCGCCAGCAGCCAAGATCCAGGGGCCCGGGAAGCTTTCTTT. Protein product: CASSQDPGAREAFF. The V and J genes are TRBV4-1 and TRBJ1-1; D is perhaps TRBD1 (6 bases). The germline CDR1 and CDR2 sequences are MGHRA and YSYEKL. The CDR3 consists of 14 residues. V was pared by 0 bases and J by 8 bases, with 13 bases between.

The genes are TRBV25-1 and TRBJ2-2, with D maybe TRBD1 (6 bases). Germline assignment: CDR1 MGHDK and CDR2 SYGVNS. The ends were cut back, 5 bases at V and 2 bases at J, with 12 bases in the middle. CDR3 size: 15 residues. The CDR3 spells CASSPQQGNTGELFF. CDR3 DNA sequence: TGTGCCAGCAGTCCTCAACAGGGTAACACCGGGGAGCTGTTTTTT.

The rearrangement links TRBV2 to TRBJ2-1; D remains unclear. This CDR3 spans 15 amino acids. Germline CDR1 is SNHLY and CDR2 is FYNNEI. V lost 4 bases and J lost 0, with 10 bases in between. Here the CDR3 reads CASSVGSSSYNEQFF. In nucleotides, the CDR3 is TGTGCCAGCAGTGTGGGTAGCAGCTCCTACAATGAGCAGTTCTTC. Drawing the rest from reference TRBV2 and TRBJ2-1, the complete variable domain is EPEVTQTPSHQVTQMGQEVILRCVPISNHLYFYWYRQILGQKVEFLVSFYNNEISEKSEIFDDQFSVERPDGSNFTLKIRSTKLEDSAMYFCASSVGSSSYNEQFFGPGTRLTVL.

The chain couples TRBV15 to TRBJ2-5; D gene ambiguous. The CDR3 loop spans 13 amino acids. Between the trimmed V and J ends, which lost 8 bases and 5 bases, there was a span of 15 bases. Germline CDR1 is LNHNV and CDR2 is YYDKDF (reference sequence). The CDR3 here is CATSFGRQETQYF. The CDR3, as DNA: TGTGCCACCTCCTTTGGCAGGCAGGAGACCCAGTACTTC. The entire variable domain, with the rest obtained from reference TRBV15 and TRBJ2-5, is as follows: DAMVIQNPRYQVTQFGKPVTLSCSQTLNHNVMYWYQQKSSQAPKLLFHYYDKDFNNEADTPDNFQSRRPNTSFCFLDIRSPGLGDTAMYLCATSFGRQETQYFGPGTRLLVL.

V gene TRBV13 combines with J gene TRBJ1-3, with D possibly being TRBD1 (5 bases). The CDR3 sequence is 13 residues long. V was clipped by 4 bases and J by 2 bases, with 6 bases between them. Germline CDR1 PRHDT, CDR2 FYEKMQ (reference sequence). The CDR3 reads CASSSTAGNTIYF. The CDR3 nucleotides are TGTGCCAGCAGCTCGACAGCTGGAAACACCATATATTTT. Drawing the rest from reference TRBV13 and TRBJ1-3, the complete variable domain is AAGVIQSPRHLIKEKRETATLKCYPIPRHDTVYWYQQGPGQDPQFLISFYEKMQSDKGSIPDRFSAQQFSDYHSELNMSSLELGDSALYFCASSSTAGNTIYFGEGSWLTVV.

V is TRBV7-8 and J is TRBJ2-1; weak D call: TRBD1 (6 bases). The CDR3 sequence is 13 residues long. V lost 2 bases and J lost 8, with 10 bases in between. From germline, CDR1 is SGHVS and CDR2 FQNEAQ. CDR3 residues: CASSLTGSHEQFF. CDR3 DNA sequence: TGTGCCAGCAGCTTAACAGGGTCGCATGAGCAGTTCTTC.

The CDR3 DNA reads TGCGCCAGCAGCTTACCACCTAAAGATACGCAGTATTTT. Protein: CASSLPPKDTQYF. J is TRBJ2-3 and V is TRBV5-1; the D is unclear. Germline-derived CDR1 and CDR2 are SGHRS and YFSETQ. V was cut by 2 bases and J by 5 bases, with 9 bases left in between. The CDR3 is made up of 13 amino acids.

V is TRBV7-9 and J is TRBJ2-7; 7 bases line up with TRBD2. Losses at the gene ends were 8 bases for V and 10 bases for J; bases not matched to a gene: 23. The CDR3 length is 16 residues. Germline V gene lookup returns CDR1 SEHNR and CDR2 FQNEAQ (reference sequence). Here the CDR3 reads CASSGGWEDRSQGQYF. Written as DNA, the CDR3 is TGTGCCAGCTCCGGGGGGTGGGAGGACCGGTCTCAGGGACAGTACTTC.

The rearrangement uses TRBV5-1 and TRBJ2-5; 10 nucleotides line up with TRBD1. The CDR3 runs to 14 residues. V was clipped by 5 bases and J by 4 bases; unmatched bases: 5. The V gene's germline CDR1 is SGHRS and CDR2 YFSETQ. The chain's CDR3 is CASRWDRGRETQYF. In nucleotides, the CDR3 is TGCGCCAGCAGATGGGACAGGGGTCGAGAGACCCAGTACTTC.

The chain employs TRBV6-6 and TRBJ2-7; TRBD1 might be the D (5 bases). V lost 7 bases, J lost 6 bases, and 19 bases lay in between. Germline loops: CDR1 MNHNY, CDR2 SVGAGI (reference sequence). The CDR3 runs 14 residues. CDR3 amino acids: CASTPQVPLGEQYF. CDR3 nucleotide sequence: TGTGCCAGCACCCCACAGGTCCCATTAGGCGAGCAGTACTTC.

This clone was seen a few times. The chain combines TRBV5-1 with TRBJ2-2, with 8 bases fitting TRBD2. Germline loops: CDR1 SGHRS, CDR2 YFSETQ. This CDR3 has 14 amino acids. Germline trimming cut 4 bases from V and 7 bases from J; bases unmatched to any gene: 6. CDR3: CASSLGLAIGELFF. CDR3 sequence (DNA): TGCGCCAGCAGCCTAGGACTAGCCATCGGGGAGCTGTTTTTT.

The chain recombines TRBV5-6 with TRBJ1-5; maybe TRBD1 (6 bases). CDR3 size: 14 residues. Germline CDR1 and CDR2: SGHDT and YYEEEE. Trimming removed 2 bases at V and 4 bases at J, with 10 bases between. The DNA of the CDR3 is TGTGCCAGCAGCTTCTCCAGGGGTAATCAGCCCCAGCATTTT. Translating it yields CASSFSRGNQPQHF.